This TCR beta chain was recorded in a study of blood T cell repertoires in COVID-19. Germline CDR1 MNHEY, CDR2 SVGEGT. Between the trimmed V and J ends, which lost 0 bases and 6 bases, there was a span of 9 bases. The length of the CDR3 is 14 residues. In the original workflow: Reference gene primer amplification in the assay estimated nucleated cell counts. The table came from immunoSEQ multiplex PCR; TCRdb's copy has only in-frame clones and leaves some out. V, J and clone size are those of that table, while D and trimming were read from the DNA. Of around 250,000 clones detected, 75% to 90% appear once; the ten largest clones hold about a tenth.

Sample: peripheral blood. The chain recombines TRBV6-2 or TRBV6-3 with TRBJ1-5; the D is unclear. This receptor was taken from a woman aged 65 to 85 with COVID-19, enrolled during active disease. DNA for the CDR3: TGTGCCAGCAGTTACTCGAGCGGGTTTCAGCCCCAGCATTTT. This codes for CASSYSSGFQPQHF.